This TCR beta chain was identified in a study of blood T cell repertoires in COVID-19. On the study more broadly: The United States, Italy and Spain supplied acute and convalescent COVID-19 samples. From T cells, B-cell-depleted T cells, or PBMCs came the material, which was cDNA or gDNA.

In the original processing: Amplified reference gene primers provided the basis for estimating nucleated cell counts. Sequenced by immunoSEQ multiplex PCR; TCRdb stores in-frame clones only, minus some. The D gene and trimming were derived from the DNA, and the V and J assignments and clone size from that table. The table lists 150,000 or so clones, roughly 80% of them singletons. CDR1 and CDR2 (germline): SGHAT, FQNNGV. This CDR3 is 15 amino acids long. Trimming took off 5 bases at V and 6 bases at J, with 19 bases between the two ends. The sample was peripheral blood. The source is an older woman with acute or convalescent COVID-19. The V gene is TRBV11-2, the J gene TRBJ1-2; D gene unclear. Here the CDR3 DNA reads TGTGCCAGCAGCCCAGACCGGGTGTCTGTGGATGGCTACACCTTC. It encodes CASSPDRVSVDGYTF. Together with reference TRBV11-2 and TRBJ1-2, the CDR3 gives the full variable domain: EAGVAQSPRYKIIEKRQSVAFWCNPISGHATLYWYQQILGQGPKLLIQFQNNGVVDDSQLPKDRFSAERLKGVDSTLKIQPAKLEDSAVYLCASSPDRVSVDGYTFGSGTRLTVV.